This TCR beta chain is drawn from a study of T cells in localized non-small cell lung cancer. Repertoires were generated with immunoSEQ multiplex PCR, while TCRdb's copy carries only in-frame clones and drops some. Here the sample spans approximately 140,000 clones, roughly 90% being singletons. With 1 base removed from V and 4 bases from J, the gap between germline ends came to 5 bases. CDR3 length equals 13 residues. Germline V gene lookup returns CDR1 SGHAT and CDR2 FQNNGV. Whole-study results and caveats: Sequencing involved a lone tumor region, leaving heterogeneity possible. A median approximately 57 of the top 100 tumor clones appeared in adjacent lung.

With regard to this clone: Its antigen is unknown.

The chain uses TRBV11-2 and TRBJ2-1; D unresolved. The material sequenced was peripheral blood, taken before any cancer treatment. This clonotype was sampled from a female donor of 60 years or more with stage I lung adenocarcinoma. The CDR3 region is CASSLGTYNEQFF. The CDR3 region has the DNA TGTGCCAGCAGCTTAGGGACGTACAATGAGCAGTTCTTC.